This T cell receptor (beta chain) came from a study of sequential checkpoint blockade in melanoma. Study overall: Arm A got nivolumab then ipilimumab; arm B the reverse, 1:1.

The treatment was: randomized to nivolumab then ipilimumab (arm A) or the reverse (arm B). The CDR3 covers 15 residues. V was shortened by 6 bases and J by 0 bases, with 12 bases between the two germline ends. CDR1 and CDR2 (germline): MNHEY, SMNVEV (reference sequence). The repertoire was sequenced with immunoSEQ multiplex PCR; TCRdb's copy has only in-frame clones and lacks some. Of 40,000 or so clones listed, roughly 86% are singletons. The rearrangement links TRBV27 to TRBJ1-5; D might be TRBD1 (6 bases). The sequencing here drew on CD8+ T cells sorted from blood (inferred from file names), taken from a patient given nivolumab and ipilimumab in sequence. This receptor was obtained from a human donor with melanoma. CDR3 sequence: CASSSNRDSNQPQHF. In nucleotides, the CDR3 is TGTGCCAGCAGCTCAAACAGGGATAGCAATCAGCCCCAGCATTTT.